This TCR beta chain was sequenced during a study of blood T cell repertoires in COVID-19. Overall study context: Sites across the United States, Italy and Spain contributed samples from acute and convalescent COVID-19. PBMCs, B-cell-depleted T cells, or T cells were the source of the cDNA or gDNA that made up the material.

In the source study's methods: For nucleated cells, counts were estimated from reference gene primer amplification. Measured with immunoSEQ multiplex PCR; TCRdb has only the in-frame clones, and not every one. Clone size and V and J calls were adopted from that table, with D and trimming inferred from the DNA. The table has about 100,000 clones, 80% seen once. V gave up 4 bases and J gave up 4 bases, with 14 bases separating them. This CDR3 is built from 14 residues. Germline V gene data show CDR1 as SGDLS and CDR2 as YYNGEE. The V and J genes are TRBV9 and TRBJ1-1, with D tentatively TRBD1 (5 bases). Sample: peripheral blood. This TCR derives from a woman between 70 and 85 years old with acute or convalescent COVID-19. The CDR3 protein is CASSLTQGGTEAFF. The CDR3 DNA follows: TGTGCCAGCAGCTTAACCCAGGGAGGCACTGAAGCTTTCTTT.